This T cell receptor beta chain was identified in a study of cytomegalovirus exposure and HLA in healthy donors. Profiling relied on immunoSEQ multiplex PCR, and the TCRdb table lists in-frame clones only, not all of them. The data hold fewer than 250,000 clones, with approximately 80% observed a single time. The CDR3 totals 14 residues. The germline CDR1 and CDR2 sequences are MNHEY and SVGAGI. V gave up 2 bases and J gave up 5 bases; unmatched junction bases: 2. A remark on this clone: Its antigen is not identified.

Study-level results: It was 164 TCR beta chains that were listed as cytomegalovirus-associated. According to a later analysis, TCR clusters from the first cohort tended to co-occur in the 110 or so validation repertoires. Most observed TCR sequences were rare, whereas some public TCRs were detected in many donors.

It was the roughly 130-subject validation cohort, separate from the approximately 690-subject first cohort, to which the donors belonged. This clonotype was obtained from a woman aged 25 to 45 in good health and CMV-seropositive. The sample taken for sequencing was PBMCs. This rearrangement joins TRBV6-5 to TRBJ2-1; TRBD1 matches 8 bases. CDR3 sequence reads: CASSYKTGDNEQFF. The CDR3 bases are TGTGCCAGCAGTTACAAGACAGGGGACAATGAGCAGTTCTTC.